This T cell receptor (beta chain) was identified during a study of cytomegalovirus exposure and HLA in healthy donors. Findings and caveats of the study: Data from an earlier analysis indicated that most TCR beta V segments were productive either about 90% or about 30% of the time. Roughly even sequencing depth across donors was the assumption behind the presence/absence analyses. A later analysis showed HLA-associated TCR beta chains outstripping equally common others in clonal expansion.

Primers: 60 Vbeta forward and 13 Jbeta reverse. The protocol was immunoSEQ multiplex PCR, while the TCRdb copy is restricted to in-frame clones and leaves out a portion. The sample includes about 230,000 clones, 85% of them seen just once. Germline V lookup: CDR1 SGHRS, CDR2 YFSETQ. The CDR3 loop spans 14 amino acids. V was clipped by 1 base and J by 6 bases, with 12 bases between them. On this clone: Antigen specificity is unknown.

The sequenced sample was PBMCs. This chain joins TRBV5-1 and TRBJ2-3, with D maybe TRBD2 (7 bases). This TCR was recovered from a girl aged 2-10 years in good health and CMV-seronegative. The CDR3: CASSLYREGDTQYF. DNA of the CDR3: TGCGCCAGCAGCTTGTACAGGGAGGGCGATACGCAGTATTTT.